This T cell receptor beta chain was sequenced during a study of T cell repertoires in MIS-A myocarditis. The CDR3 covers 16 residues. The germline V gene encodes CDR1 LNHNV and CDR2 YYDKDF (reference sequence). V lost 8 bases to trimming and J lost 4 bases, with 18 bases between them. Profiled with immunoSEQ multiplex PCR; TCRdb holds only in-frame clones, not every one. The table includes roughly 12,000 clones, 83% detected once. The specimen was right ventricle heart tissue obtained at autopsy. The chain links TRBV15 to TRBJ2-6, with D possibly being TRBD1 (5 bases). This sequence was found in a man younger than 35 with fulminant myocarditis from multisystem inflammatory syndrome in adults (MIS-A) after COVID-19. CDR3 in DNA: TGTGCCACCTACGACAGAACTCCTTCCGGGGCCAACGTCCTGACTTTC. Translation gives CATYDRTPSGANVLTF.